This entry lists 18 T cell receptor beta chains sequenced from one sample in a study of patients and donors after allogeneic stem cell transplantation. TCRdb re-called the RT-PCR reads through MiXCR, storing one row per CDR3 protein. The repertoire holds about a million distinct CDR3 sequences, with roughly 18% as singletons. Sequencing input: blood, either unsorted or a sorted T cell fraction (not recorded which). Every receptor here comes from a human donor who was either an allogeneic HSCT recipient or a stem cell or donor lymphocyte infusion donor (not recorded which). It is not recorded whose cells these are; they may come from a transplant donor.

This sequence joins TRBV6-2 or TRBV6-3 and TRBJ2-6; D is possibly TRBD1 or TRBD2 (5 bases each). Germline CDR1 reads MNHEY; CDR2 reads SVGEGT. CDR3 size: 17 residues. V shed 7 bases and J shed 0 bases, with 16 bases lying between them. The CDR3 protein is CASTVGTVSSGANVLTF. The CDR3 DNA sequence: TGTGCCAGCACGGTGGGGACGGTGAGCTCTGGGGCCAACGTCCTGACTTTC.

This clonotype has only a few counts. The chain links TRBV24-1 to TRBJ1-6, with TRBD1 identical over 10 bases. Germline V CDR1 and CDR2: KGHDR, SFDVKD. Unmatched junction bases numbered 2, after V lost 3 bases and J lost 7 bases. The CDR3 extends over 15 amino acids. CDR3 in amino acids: CATSDRTGGNSPLHF. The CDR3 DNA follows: TGTGCCACCAGTGATCGGACAGGGGGGAATTCACCCCTCCACTTT.

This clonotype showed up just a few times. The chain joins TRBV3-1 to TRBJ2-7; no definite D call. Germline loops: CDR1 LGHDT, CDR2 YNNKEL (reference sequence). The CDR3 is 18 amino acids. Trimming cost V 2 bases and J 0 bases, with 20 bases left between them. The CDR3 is CASSQQPRGTASSYEQYF. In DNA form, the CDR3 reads TGTGCCAGCAGCCAACAACCCCGAGGAACAGCTTCCTCCTACGAGCAGTACTTC.

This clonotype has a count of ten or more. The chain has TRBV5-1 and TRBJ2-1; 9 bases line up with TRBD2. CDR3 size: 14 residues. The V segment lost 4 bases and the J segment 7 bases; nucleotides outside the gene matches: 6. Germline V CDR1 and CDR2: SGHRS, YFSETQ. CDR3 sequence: CASSEGLAGNEQFF. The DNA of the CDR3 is TGCGCCAGCAGCGAGGGACTAGCAGGTAATGAGCAGTTCTTC.

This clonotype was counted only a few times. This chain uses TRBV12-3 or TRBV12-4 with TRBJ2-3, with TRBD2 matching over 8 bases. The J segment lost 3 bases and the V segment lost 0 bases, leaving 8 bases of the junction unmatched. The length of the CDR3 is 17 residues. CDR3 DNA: TGTGCCAGCAGTTTAGCGGGAAGCGGGAGCGGTACAGATACGCAGTATTTT. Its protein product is CASSLAGSGSGTDTQYF.

CDR3: CASGQIRRISGANVLTF. The CDR3 nucleotides read TGTGCCAGCGGGCAGATTAGACGGATCTCTGGGGCCAACGTCCTGACTTTC. This chain links TRBV6-2 or TRBV6-3 with TRBJ2-6; D uncertain. Trimming pared 8 bases from V and 0 bases from J, leaving 17 bases between. The germline V gene has CDR1 MNHEY and CDR2 SVGEGT. This CDR3 is 17 amino acids long.

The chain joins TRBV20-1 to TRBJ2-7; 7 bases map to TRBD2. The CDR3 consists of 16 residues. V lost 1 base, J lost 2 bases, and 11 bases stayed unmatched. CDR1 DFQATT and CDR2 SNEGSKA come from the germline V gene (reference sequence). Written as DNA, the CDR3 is TGCAGTGCTAGAGCCGGGGGGAGCGGAACAGCCTACGAGCAGTACTTC. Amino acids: CSARAGGSGTAYEQYF.

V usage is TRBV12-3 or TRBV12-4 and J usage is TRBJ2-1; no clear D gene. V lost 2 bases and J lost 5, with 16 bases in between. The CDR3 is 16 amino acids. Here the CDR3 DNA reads TGTGCCAGCAGTTTAATGGCAGTCGGAGTTCACAATGAGCAGTTCTTC. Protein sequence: CASSLMAVGVHNEQFF.

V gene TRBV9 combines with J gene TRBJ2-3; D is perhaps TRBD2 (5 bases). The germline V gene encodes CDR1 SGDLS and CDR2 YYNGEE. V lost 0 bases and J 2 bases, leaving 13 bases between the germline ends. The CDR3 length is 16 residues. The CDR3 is CASSVAGSEVTDTQYF. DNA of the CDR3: TGTGCCAGCAGCGTAGCGGGATCCGAGGTCACAGATACGCAGTATTTT.

CDR3 nucleotide sequence: TGTGCCAGCAGCTTACCGACTACACGGTGGGCCCAGTACTTC. This sequence encodes CASSLPTTRWAQYF. The rearrangement uses TRBV7-6 and TRBJ2-5; TRBD2 might be the D (5 bases). The V gene lost 2 bases and the J gene lost 9 bases, with 16 bases spanning the gap. Germline CDR1 SGHVS, CDR2 FNYEAQ. The length of the CDR3 is 14 residues.

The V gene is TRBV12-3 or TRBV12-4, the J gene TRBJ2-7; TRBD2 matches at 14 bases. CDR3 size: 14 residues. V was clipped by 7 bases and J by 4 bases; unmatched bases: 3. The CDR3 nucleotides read TGTGCCAGCACTGGGACTAGCGGGGGATACGAGCAGTACTTC. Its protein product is CASTGTSGGYEQYF.

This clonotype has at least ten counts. CDR3 in DNA: TGTGCCAGCAGTTTCCCCGGGACAGGGGCCTTCAGCACTGAAGCTTTCTTT. Translated, it gives CASSFPGTGAFSTEAFF. The V and J genes are TRBV12-3 or TRBV12-4 and TRBJ1-1; 10 bases are shared with TRBD1. The CDR3 contains 17 residues. V shed 3 bases, J shed 4 bases, and the junction held 11 bases outside the gene matches.

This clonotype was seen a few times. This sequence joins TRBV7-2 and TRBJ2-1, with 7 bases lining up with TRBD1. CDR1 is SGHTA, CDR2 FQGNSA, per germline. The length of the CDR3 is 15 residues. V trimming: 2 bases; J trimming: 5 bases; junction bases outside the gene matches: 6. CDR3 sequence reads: CASSLYGTDNNEQFF. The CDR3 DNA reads TGTGCCAGCAGCTTATACGGGACAGACAACAATGAGCAGTTCTTC.

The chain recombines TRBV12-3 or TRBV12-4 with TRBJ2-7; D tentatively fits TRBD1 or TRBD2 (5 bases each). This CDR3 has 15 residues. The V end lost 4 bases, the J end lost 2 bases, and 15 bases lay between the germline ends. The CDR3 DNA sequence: TGTGCCAGCAGTTCCCTTAGGGACGGGACCTACGAGCAGTACTTC. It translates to CASSSLRDGTYEQYF.

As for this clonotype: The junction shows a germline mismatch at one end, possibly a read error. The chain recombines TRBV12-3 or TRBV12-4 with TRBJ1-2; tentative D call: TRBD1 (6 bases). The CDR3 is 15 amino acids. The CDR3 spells CASSLARGRGIGSTF. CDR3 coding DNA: TGTGCCAGCAGTTTAGCGCGTGGCAGGGGCATCGGCTCCACCTTC.

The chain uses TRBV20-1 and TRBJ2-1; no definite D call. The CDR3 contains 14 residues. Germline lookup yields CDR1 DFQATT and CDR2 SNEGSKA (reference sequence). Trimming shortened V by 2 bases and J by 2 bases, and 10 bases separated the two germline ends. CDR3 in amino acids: CSARPGPTYNEQFF. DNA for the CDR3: TGCAGTGCTAGACCCGGGCCCACCTACAATGAGCAGTTCTTC.

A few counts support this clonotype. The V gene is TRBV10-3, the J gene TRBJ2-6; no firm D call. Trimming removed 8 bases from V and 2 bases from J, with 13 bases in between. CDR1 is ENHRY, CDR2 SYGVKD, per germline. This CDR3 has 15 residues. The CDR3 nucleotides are TGTGCCATCGGGTCCCCCACGACTGGGGCCAACGTCCTGACTTTC. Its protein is CAIGSPTTGANVLTF.

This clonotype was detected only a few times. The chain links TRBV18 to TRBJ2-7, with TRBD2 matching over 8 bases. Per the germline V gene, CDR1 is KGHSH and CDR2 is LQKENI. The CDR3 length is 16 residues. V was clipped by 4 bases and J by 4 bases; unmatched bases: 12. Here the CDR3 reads CASSQTRSQRGYEQYF. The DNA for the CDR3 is TGTGCCAGCTCACAAACGCGCAGCCAGCGGGGGTACGAGCAGTACTTC.